This TCR beta chain was sequenced for a study of cytomegalovirus exposure and HLA in healthy donors. Study results and limitations: Later examination showed HLA-associated TCR beta chains had greater clonal expansion than equally common others.

The study ran its PCR with 60 Vbeta and 13 Jbeta primers. The protocol was immunoSEQ multiplex PCR, while the TCRdb copy is restricted to in-frame clones and leaves out a portion. The sample lists some 220,000 clones; almost 85% were seen once. This clone was picked up a small number of times. Its target is not known. The CDR3 spans 13 residues. Germline V lookup: CDR1 SNHLY, CDR2 FYNNEI. V dropped 6 bases and J dropped 0 bases, with 8 bases sitting between them. The chain recombines TRBV2 with TRBJ1-1; D is ambiguous. The sequenced sample consisted of PBMCs. This TCR was recovered from a woman in her thirties or forties in good health and CMV-seronegative. In DNA, the CDR3 is TGTGCCAGCAGAACAGAAATGAACACTGAAGCTTTCTTT. The encoded protein is CASRTEMNTEAFF. Filled out from reference TRBV2 and TRBJ1-1, the complete variable domain reads EPEVTQTPSHQVTQMGQEVILRCVPISNHLYFYWYRQILGQKVEFLVSFYNNEISEKSEIFDDQFSVERPDGSNFTLKIRSTKLEDSAMYFCASRTEMNTEAFFGQGTRLTVV.